This TCR beta chain originates from a study of cytomegalovirus exposure and HLA in healthy donors. Study results and caveats: Most observed TCR sequences were rare, whereas some public TCRs were detected in many donors. Of the V segments, some could not be distinguished, including TRBV6-2 and TRBV6-3, and were excluded.

Researchers ran the PCR with 60 Vbeta and 13 Jbeta primers. Sequenced by immunoSEQ multiplex PCR; TCRdb stores in-frame clones only, minus some. The sample has some 150,000 clones, around 77% seen once. A word on this clone: The antigen is unknown.

This CDR3 contains 14 residues. Unmatched junction bases numbered 6, after V lost 6 bases and J lost 4 bases. CDR1 LNHDA and CDR2 SQIVND come from the germline V gene (reference sequence). Material: PBMCs. This receptor was obtained from a young woman in good health and CMV-seronegative. The chain recombines TRBV19 with TRBJ2-1; the match to TRBD1 covers 7 bases. CDR3 bases: TGTGCCAGTAGGACCCGGGGACAGTACAATGAGCAGTTCTTC. It specifies CASRTRGQYNEQFF.